The 32 T cell receptor beta chains reported below all come from one sample, sequenced in a study of shared clonotypes between healthy human individuals. In the naive CD8 group, cells lacked CD45RO and were positively selected for CCR7, so terminally differentiated effector memory CD45RA+ cells were left out. The assay was immunoSEQ multiplex PCR, and TCRdb's table has in-frame clones only and misses some. The sample includes about 2.1 million clones, about 92% of them seen just once. Sequencing was done on a sample of naive CD8+ T cells from PBMCs. The receptors here all came from a man younger than 35 in good health. Some clones in this sample may be carry-over from other donors' samples.

The rearrangement links TRBV2 to TRBJ2-7, with TRBD2 as a possible D gene (7 bases). Deletions cut 3 bases from V and 2 bases from J, with 20 bases between. The CDR3 consists of 17 residues. Germline V gene data show CDR1 as SNHLY and CDR2 as FYNNEI. As DNA, the CDR3 is TGTGCCAGCAGTGATATCGCGGGGGCTGGACTAGCCTACGAGCAGTACTTC. Protein sequence: CASSDIAGAGLAYEQYF.

CDR3 residues: CASSWKGTEAFF. CDR3 nucleotides: TGTGCCAGCAGCTGGAAAGGTACTGAAGCTTTCTTT. The V and J genes are TRBV7-9 and TRBJ1-1; no definite D call. This CDR3 region has 12 residues. Germline CDR1 reads SEHNR; CDR2 reads FQNEAQ (reference sequence). With 4 bases removed from V and 5 bases from J, the gap between germline ends came to 8 bases.

The gene calls are TRBV27 and TRBJ2-7; D remains ambiguous. The CDR3 contains 13 residues. The V and J ends lost 3 bases and 7 bases respectively, with 13 bases between them. Looked up from germline, CDR1 is MNHEY and CDR2 is SMNVEV (reference sequence). The CDR3 DNA reads TGTGCCAGCAGTTTTACACCTCGGTTAGAGCAGTACTTC. Translating it yields CASSFTPRLEQYF.

V usage is TRBV6-5 and J usage is TRBJ2-3, with 8 bases aligning to TRBD1. Germline loops: CDR1 MNHEY, CDR2 SVGAGI. Trimming took 4 bases from V and 5 from J; bases not matched to a gene: 5. This CDR3 region has 14 residues. In DNA form, the CDR3 reads TGTGCCAGCAGTTCACGACAGGGGATAGATACGCAGTATTTT. This sequence encodes CASSSRQGIDTQYF.

V is TRBV7-9 and J is TRBJ1-2, with TRBD1 as a possible D gene (5 bases). The CDR3 has 16 amino acids. Germline values: CDR1 SEHNR, CDR2 FQNEAQ (reference sequence). V gave up 5 bases and J gave up 7 bases, with 23 bases separating them. CDR3 DNA: TGTGCCAGCAGCCCCCGCGGGGGAACCCCGAGGGGTGGCTACACCTTC. This gives the protein CASSPRGGTPRGGYTF.

V and J are TRBV5-5 and TRBJ1-1; 7 bases are a match to TRBD1. Germline values: CDR1 SGHKS, CDR2 YYEKEE (reference sequence). The CDR3 runs 13 residues. The ends lost 4 bases at V and 4 bases at J; junction bases unmatched: 4. The CDR3: CASSEDRVTEAFF. CDR3 nucleotide sequence: TGTGCCAGCAGCGAAGACAGGGTCACTGAAGCTTTCTTT.

The V gene is TRBV7-9, the J gene TRBJ2-7, with no clear D. Trimming removed 2 bases from V and 2 bases from J, with 10 bases in between. This CDR3 has 14 amino acids. Germline V gives CDR1 SEHNR, CDR2 FQNEAQ (reference sequence). The CDR3 DNA follows: TGTGCCAGCAGCTTAACACAGAAAGCCTACGAGCAGTACTTC. It encodes CASSLTQKAYEQYF. Filled out from reference TRBV7-9 and TRBJ2-7, the complete variable domain reads DTGVSQNPRHKITKRGQNVTFRCDPISEHNRLYWYRQTLGQGPEFLTYFQNEAQLEKSRLLSDRFSAERPKGSFSTLEIQRTEQGDSAMYLCASSLTQKAYEQYFGPGTRLTVT.

The chain couples TRBV6-1 to TRBJ1-1; unclear D gene. V lost 6 bases and J lost 11, with 13 bases in between. Germline CDR1 MNHNS, CDR2 SASEGT. The CDR3 is made up of 11 amino acids. CDR3 in amino acids: CASRAGSLAFF. As DNA, the CDR3 is TGTGCCAGCAGGGCCGGAAGCCTGGCTTTCTTT.

In the case of this clone: A much larger clone is a single base away; this may be a read error. Other DNA sequences within the sample encode an identical CDR3. The chain couples TRBV9 to TRBJ1-1; possible D gene TRBD1, 5 bases. Trimming took off 2 bases at V and 4 bases at J, with 9 bases between the two ends. Germline CDR1 SGDLS, CDR2 YYNGEE. The CDR3 length is 13 residues. The CDR3 coding sequence is TGTGCCAGCAGCGTCGGGGGGAGCACTGAAGCTTTCTTT. Its protein is CASSVGGSTEAFF.

This chain connects TRBV7-2 to TRBJ2-7; D is unresolved. This CDR3 comprises 13 residues. The V end lost 4 bases, the J end lost 4 bases, and 11 bases lay between the germline ends. The V gene's germline CDR1 is SGHTA and CDR2 FQGNSA. In DNA, the CDR3 is TGTGCCAGCAGCTCCATTACCCTTTACGAGCAGTACTTC. Encoded protein: CASSSITLYEQYF.

The sample holds one count of this clone. CDR3 amino acids: CASSQLSSYNEQFF. The CDR3 region has the DNA TGTGCCAGCAGCCAACTTAGCTCCTACAATGAGCAGTTCTTC. V usage is TRBV7-9 and J usage is TRBJ2-1; D gene uncertain. The CDR3 is 14 residues long. V dropped 5 bases and J dropped 0 bases, with 8 bases sitting between them. CDR1 is SEHNR and CDR2 is FQNEAQ in the germline V gene (reference sequence).

The chain employs TRBV19 and TRBJ1-1, with a tentative D call TRBD1 (5 bases). The V gene's germline CDR1 is LNHDA and CDR2 SQIVND (reference sequence). The V end was cut by 5 bases, the J end by 10 bases, with 17 bases between. This CDR3 has 13 amino acids. This CDR3 reads CASSYTGYKGAFF. The CDR3 DNA follows: TGTGCCAGTAGTTATACAGGCTACAAGGGAGCTTTCTTT.

The chain carries TRBV28 and TRBJ2-7; D is perhaps TRBD2 (5 bases). Trimming cost V 9 bases and J 2 bases, with 14 bases left between them. The CDR3 spans 13 residues. Looked up from germline, CDR1 is MDHEN and CDR2 is SYDVKM. The CDR3 sequence: CASRRRGTYEQYF. CDR3 in DNA: TGTGCCAGTCGGCGTCGAGGGACCTACGAGCAGTACTTC.

The rearrangement uses TRBV6-5 and TRBJ1-1, with 8 bases fitting TRBD1. The CDR3 sequence is 12 residues long. V was pared by 9 bases and J by 6 bases, with 6 bases of the junction left unmatched. In germline, CDR1 is MNHEY, CDR2 SVGAGI. CDR3 sequence reads: CASGQGSPEAFF. The CDR3 nucleotides are TGTGCCAGTGGACAGGGCTCCCCTGAAGCTTTCTTT.

This clone came up once. CDR3 nucleotides: TGCGCCAGCAGCCCCGTCCGGGGGTCCTACAATGAGCAGTTCTTC. Amino acids: CASSPVRGSYNEQFF. The chain recombines TRBV4-1 with TRBJ2-1; D is possibly TRBD2 (6 bases). V was clipped by 4 bases and J by 1 base, with 11 bases between them. Per germline, CDR1 MGHRA and CDR2 YSYEKL. The CDR3 is 15 amino acids.

The chain uses TRBV7-8 and TRBJ2-1; D possibly corresponds to TRBD1 (6 bases). The V end was cut by 4 bases, the J end by 3 bases, with 19 bases between. The CDR3 has 17 amino acids. CDR1 and CDR2 from the germline V gene are SGHVS and FQNEAQ. CDR3 DNA: TGTGCCAGCAGCTACAGCGAGCGACAGGCCAGCTACAATGAGCAGTTCTTC. This translates into CASSYSERQASYNEQFF.

The gene calls are TRBV11-2 and TRBJ1-2; D is uncertain. Germline CDR1 SGHAT, CDR2 FQNNGV. The CDR3 covers 12 residues. Trimming took off 0 bases at V and 7 bases at J, with 6 bases between the two ends. The CDR3 DNA follows: TGTGCCAGCAGCTTAGATCGGTCTGGCTACACCTTC. Translated: CASSLDRSGYTF.

The V gene is TRBV6-1, the J gene TRBJ1-1; 8 nucleotides match TRBD1. With V trimmed by 1 base and J by 6 bases, 4 bases remained unmatched. Germline CDR1 and CDR2: MNHNS and SASEGT. The CDR3 is 14 amino acids. The CDR3 bases are TGTGCCAGCAGTGAAGAGGACAGGGTGGCTGAAGCTTTCTTT. Amino acids: CASSEEDRVAEAFF.

V is TRBV19 and J is TRBJ2-1, with D perhaps TRBD2 (5 bases). Germline loops: CDR1 LNHDA, CDR2 SQIVND (reference sequence). The V gene lost 7 bases and the J gene lost 4 bases, with 20 bases spanning the gap. The CDR3 extends over 16 amino acids. The CDR3 reads CASKDSAGIIYNEQFF. CDR3 coding DNA: TGTGCCAGTAAAGATTCGGCGGGCATCATTTACAATGAGCAGTTCTTC.

The table lists this clone with a few counts. Other DNA sequences from this sample encode an identical CDR3 as well. This chain connects TRBV28 to TRBJ1-5; TRBD1 might be the D (5 bases). Germline V gene lookup returns CDR1 MDHEN and CDR2 SYDVKM. Trimming removed 3 bases from V and 0 bases from J, with 6 bases in between. CDR3 length: 14 amino acids. This CDR3 reads CASSFGGSNQPQHF. Here the CDR3 DNA reads TGTGCCAGCAGTTTCGGGGGTAGCAATCAGCCCCAGCATTTT. Full variable domain (outside the CDR3, taken from reference TRBV28 and TRBJ1-5): DVKVTQSSRYLVKRTGEKVFLECVQDMDHENMFWYRQDPGLGLRLIYFSYDVKMKEKGDIPEGYSVSREKKERFSLILESASTNQTSMYLCASSFGGSNQPQHFGDGTRLSIL.

The chain carries TRBV30 and TRBJ2-5, with a tentative D call TRBD1 (6 bases). Near its end, the DNA agrees better with TRBJ2-7, so the J call may be wrong. Germline-derived CDR1 and CDR2 are GTSNPN and SVGIG (reference sequence). This CDR3 is built from 14 residues. CDR3 in DNA: TGTGCCTGGAGTGTACGGGACAACCTATACGAGCAGTACTTC. Its translation is CAWSVRDNLYEQYF.

This sequence joins TRBV9 and TRBJ1-2, with 7 bases fitting TRBD1. Germline CDR1 SGDLS, CDR2 YYNGEE. This CDR3 contains 14 residues. V lost 0 bases and J lost 8; bases outside the gene matches: 7. The chain's CDR3 is CASSVEGAGGGYTF. The DNA of the CDR3 is TGTGCCAGCAGCGTAGAGGGGGCAGGAGGCGGCTACACCTTC.

In nucleotides, the CDR3 is TGTGCCAGCAGTCCATTTTGGGCGGGGACCCAAGAGACCCAGTACTTC. It yields the protein CASSPFWAGTQETQYF. The rearrangement uses TRBV27 and TRBJ2-5; a possible D gene is TRBD2 (6 bases). CDR1 and CDR2 from the germline V gene are MNHEY and SMNVEV (reference sequence). CDR3 length: 16 amino acids. Trimming took off 5 bases at V and 1 base at J, with 17 bases between the two ends.

The chain employs TRBV7-3 and TRBJ2-1; 7 bases align to TRBD2. V gave up 0 bases and J gave up 10 bases; unmatched junction bases: 3. Germline CDR1 SGHTA, CDR2 FQGTGA. CDR3 length: 13 residues. The CDR3: CASSLTSGIEQFF. The CDR3 coding sequence is TGTGCCAGCAGCTTAACCAGCGGGATAGAGCAGTTCTTC.

This clone was seen only once. This sequence joins TRBV29-1 and TRBJ2-7; 7 bases map to TRBD1. Unmatched junction bases numbered 7, after V lost 0 bases and J lost 2 bases. The length of the CDR3 is 15 residues. Germline CDR1 is SQVTM and CDR2 is ANQGSEA. The chain's CDR3 is CSVEDPGTATYEQYF. CDR3 nucleotide sequence: TGCAGCGTTGAAGATCCCGGGACAGCGACCTACGAGCAGTACTTC.

The rearrangement uses TRBV28 and TRBJ2-7; 10 bases fit TRBD2. The germline V gene has CDR1 MDHEN and CDR2 SYDVKM. Losses at the gene ends were 5 bases for V and 2 bases for J; bases not matched to a gene: 3. There are 14 residues in the CDR3. The CDR3 nucleotides are TGTGCCAGCAGTGAAGCGGGAGGGCCCTACGAGCAGTACTTC. Translating gives CASSEAGGPYEQYF.

The chain combines TRBV6-1 with TRBJ2-7; no firm D call. Germline V gene data show CDR1 as MNHNS and CDR2 as SASEGT. The V end lost 2 bases, the J end lost 2 bases, and 7 bases lay between the germline ends. CDR3 length equals 13 residues. Here the CDR3 reads CASSEPMTYEQYF. In DNA, the CDR3 is TGTGCCAGCAGTGAACCGATGACCTACGAGCAGTACTTC.

This clone has a single count. The rearrangement joins TRBV27 to TRBJ2-3; TRBD2 matches at 12 bases. Germline trimming cut 6 bases from V and 6 bases from J; bases unmatched to any gene: 13. CDR1 is MNHEY and CDR2 is SMNVEV in the germline V gene (reference sequence). This CDR3 region has 17 residues. The DNA for the CDR3 is TGTGCCAGCAGCCACCTACTAGCGGGAGGCCCGGGGGATACGCAGTATTTT. Protein: CASSHLLAGGPGDTQYF.

This rearrangement joins TRBV11-2 to TRBJ2-3; 11 bases agree with TRBD2. Trimming cost V 2 bases and J 2 bases; bases outside gene matches: 6. Germline CDR1 and CDR2: SGHAT and FQNNGV. This CDR3 has 17 residues. The CDR3 sequence is CASSLWLAGGSTDTQYF. DNA of the CDR3: TGTGCCAGCAGCTTATGGCTAGCGGGAGGTTCCACAGATACGCAGTATTTT.

The chain uses TRBV27 and TRBJ2-7, with 13 positions matching TRBD2. Germline V gene data show CDR1 as MNHEY and CDR2 as SMNVEV (reference sequence). Trimming at V came to 5 bases and at J to 4 bases, leaving 8 bases not matched to a gene. The CDR3 extends over 16 amino acids. The CDR3 protein is CASSPPPGLAGYEQYF. In DNA form, the CDR3 reads TGTGCCAGCAGTCCCCCACCGGGACTAGCGGGATACGAGCAGTACTTC.

For this clone: The junction does not match germline at one end; this may be a read error. The same CDR3 also results from other DNA sequences found in this sample. This chain uses TRBV27 with TRBJ2-7; maybe TRBD1 (5 bases). The CDR3 covers 13 residues. The V gene's germline CDR1 is MNHEY and CDR2 SMNVEV (reference sequence). The CDR3 here is CASSISGIYEQYF. The CDR3 DNA sequence: TGTGCCAGCAGTATATCAGGGATCTACGAGCAGTACTTC.

The CDR3 DNA is TGTGCCAGCCTCGTCGTGGGTGAGCAGTTCTTC. Protein sequence: CASLVVGEQFF. This chain connects TRBV7-8 to TRBJ2-1; D is undetermined. This CDR3 region has 11 residues. Trimming shortened V by 8 bases and J by 9 bases, and 11 bases separated the two germline ends. Germline assignment: CDR1 SGHVS and CDR2 FQNEAQ.